This passage covers 17 T cell receptor beta chains from one sample sequenced in a study of response to subunit inactivated influenza vaccine. TCRdb processed the RT-PCR reads anew with MiXCR; each CDR3 protein has one entry. The sample consists of roughly 700,000 distinct CDR3 sequences, about a sixth of them appearing once. Here the sequenced sample was PBMCs from blood, taken 12 days after vaccination. The receptors come from a man between 45 and 60 years old who received an inactivated influenza vaccine.

This rearrangement joins TRBV9 to TRBJ2-5; tentatively, D is TRBD1 (6 bases). The CDR3 is 14 residues long. Germline lookup yields CDR1 SGDLS and CDR2 YYNGEE. Trimming took 4 bases from V and 1 from J, leaving 11 bases between them. The CDR3 DNA reads TGTGCCAGCAGCTTCGGGACACGCCAAGAGACCCAGTACTTC. Its protein is CASSFGTRQETQYF.

This clonotype was detected only a few times. This chain uses TRBV7-2 with TRBJ2-5; D not resolved. The germline V gene encodes CDR1 SGHTA and CDR2 FQGNSA. The CDR3 totals 15 residues. Trimming left V 1 base short and J 5 bases short, with 14 bases between. This CDR3 reads CASSLESYRRETQYF. DNA for the CDR3: TGTGCCAGCAGCTTAGAGAGCTACCGGCGGGAGACCCAGTACTTC.

This clonotype has ten or more counts. V is TRBV13 and J is TRBJ1-5; 7 bases map to TRBD1. Germline values: CDR1 PRHDT, CDR2 FYEKMQ (reference sequence). CDR3 length: 15 amino acids. Germline trimming cut 0 bases from V and 2 bases from J; bases unmatched to any gene: 1. CDR3 DNA sequence: TGTGCCAGCAGCTTAGGGGGGACAGGCAATCAGCCCCAGCATTTT. Residues: CASSLGGTGNQPQHF.

The chain couples TRBV20-1 to TRBJ2-7; 7 nucleotides match TRBD2. The CDR3 runs to 13 residues. The germline gives CDR1 DFQATT, CDR2 SNEGSKA (reference sequence). Trimming removed 3 bases from V and 7 bases from J; junction bases left unmatched: 9. CDR3 amino acids: CSASYRYGGEQYF. The CDR3 coding sequence is TGCAGTGCTAGCTATAGGTACGGGGGGGAGCAGTACTTC.

This clonotype occurred a few times. The V and J genes are TRBV12-3 or TRBV12-4 and TRBJ1-5, with D perhaps matching TRBD1 (6 bases). The CDR3 consists of 15 residues. Trimming removed 5 bases at V and 4 bases at J, with 15 bases between. CDR3 nucleotides: TGTGCCAGCAGTCCGGCCGGGACAATGAATCAGCCCCAGCATTTT. It encodes CASSPAGTMNQPQHF.

The chain has TRBV6-1 and TRBJ2-1; 14 nucleotides agree with TRBD2. The CDR3 totals 15 residues. The junction had 4 bases not matched to a gene; V was cut back by 6 bases and J by 6 bases. Germline CDR1 is MNHNS and CDR2 is SASEGT. CDR3 loop: CASSRGTSGSNEQFF. The DNA of the CDR3 is TGTGCCAGCAGCCGCGGGACTAGCGGGAGCAATGAGCAGTTCTTC.

This clonotype was recorded a few times. The CDR3 region has the DNA TGCAGTGCAACCGGGACAGGGGGCGATTCGCTTGAGACCCAGTACTTC. Translating it yields CSATGTGGDSLETQYF. This chain connects TRBV20-1 to TRBJ2-5, with 12 bases matching TRBD1. This CDR3 has 16 residues. J lost 5 bases, V lost 6 bases, and 13 bases had no gene match. Looked up from germline, CDR1 is DFQATT and CDR2 is SNEGSKA (reference sequence).

The sample holds a few counts of this clonotype. The V gene is TRBV20-1, the J gene TRBJ2-5, with D perhaps TRBD2 (5 bases). CDR3 length: 14 amino acids. Germline-derived CDR1 and CDR2 are DFQATT and SNEGSKA (reference sequence). V was shortened by 4 bases and J by 3 bases, with 15 bases between the two germline ends. As DNA, the CDR3 is TGCAGTGCTATATCAGGCAGCGGTGAAGAGACCCAGTACTTC. It encodes CSAISGSGEETQYF.

V and J are TRBV6-2 or TRBV6-3 and TRBJ2-5; D might be TRBD1 (5 bases). Germline V CDR1 and CDR2: MNHEY, SVGEGT. Trimming removed 5 bases from V and 5 bases from J, with 12 bases in between. The CDR3 runs 13 residues. The CDR3: CASSRGSGETQYF. The CDR3 DNA sequence: TGTGCCAGCAGTAGGGGATCCGGGGAGACCCAGTACTTC.

This chain links TRBV7-9 with TRBJ2-5; D may be TRBD1 (5 bases). V was shortened by 7 bases and J by 5 bases, with 23 bases between the two germline ends. This CDR3 is 16 amino acids long. Looked up from germline, CDR1 is SEHNR and CDR2 is FQNEAQ (reference sequence). The CDR3 nucleotides read TGTGCCAGCACCTCCGTCGACAGTCGCTTGGGGGAGACCCAGTACTTC. Translation gives CASTSVDSRLGETQYF.

In its sample, this clonotype was seen many times. The CDR3 reads CASSLRLAGPNEQFF. The CDR3 DNA follows: TGCGCCAGCAGCTTGAGGCTAGCGGGGCCCAATGAGCAGTTCTTC. The chain carries TRBV5-1 and TRBJ2-1; 9 bases match TRBD2. Looked up from germline, CDR1 is SGHRS and CDR2 is YFSETQ. V shed 1 base, J shed 6 bases, and the junction held 5 bases outside the gene matches. This CDR3 comprises 15 residues.

The chain joins TRBV12-3 or TRBV12-4 to TRBJ2-1, with D perhaps TRBD2 (6 bases). Between the trimmed V and J ends, which lost 4 bases and 1 base, there was a span of 11 bases. This CDR3 spans 15 amino acids. The CDR3 region has the DNA TGTGCCAGCAGTTGGTTTGCGGGGTCCTACAATGAGCAGTTCTTC. Encoded protein: CASSWFAGSYNEQFF.

CDR3 loop: CASSRKGSIYGYTF. CDR3 bases: TGTGCCAGCAGTCGCAAAGGTTCTATCTATGGCTACACCTTC. The chain combines TRBV27 with TRBJ1-2; D ambiguous. The V gene's germline CDR1 is MNHEY and CDR2 SMNVEV (reference sequence). This CDR3 comprises 14 residues. V dropped 5 bases and J dropped 4 bases, with 14 bases sitting between them.

The gene calls are TRBV9 and TRBJ2-7; 9 bases map to TRBD1. Germline values: CDR1 SGDLS, CDR2 YYNGEE. V gave up 3 bases and J gave up 6 bases; unmatched junction bases: 10. The CDR3 contains 15 residues. CDR3 DNA: TGTGCCAGCAGCGGAGGAAAGGGACAGGGTTCCGAGCAGTACTTC. Amino acid sequence: CASSGGKGQGSEQYF.

This clonotype was seen more than once but under ten times. The chain recombines TRBV3-1 with TRBJ2-7; weak D call: TRBD2 (6 bases). Germline-derived CDR1 and CDR2 are LGHDT and YNNKEL (reference sequence). Trimming stripped 4 bases from V and 3 bases from J, with 16 bases between. CDR3 length equals 15 residues. The chain's CDR3 is CASSPRTTSNYEQYF. In DNA, the CDR3 is TGTGCCAGCAGCCCACGGACTACGAGCAACTACGAGCAGTACTTC.

In its sample, this clonotype was seen a few times. J is TRBJ2-3 and V is TRBV5-1, with TRBD1 identical over 7 bases. This CDR3 has 16 residues. Per the germline V gene, CDR1 is SGHRS and CDR2 is YFSETQ. V lost 0 bases to trimming and J lost 2 bases; unmatched junction nucleotides: 6. The CDR3 reads CASSLGRGGPTDTQYF. The CDR3 DNA is TGCGCCAGCAGCTTGGGACGAGGGGGCCCCACAGATACGCAGTATTTT.

This rearrangement joins TRBV12-3 or TRBV12-4 to TRBJ2-7; weak D call: TRBD1 (5 bases). Between the trimmed V and J ends, which lost 3 bases and 2 bases, there was a span of 11 bases. The CDR3 sequence is 14 residues long. The CDR3 is CASSLGQLTYEQYF. CDR3 DNA: TGTGCCAGCAGTTTGGGGCAGTTAACCTACGAGCAGTACTTC.